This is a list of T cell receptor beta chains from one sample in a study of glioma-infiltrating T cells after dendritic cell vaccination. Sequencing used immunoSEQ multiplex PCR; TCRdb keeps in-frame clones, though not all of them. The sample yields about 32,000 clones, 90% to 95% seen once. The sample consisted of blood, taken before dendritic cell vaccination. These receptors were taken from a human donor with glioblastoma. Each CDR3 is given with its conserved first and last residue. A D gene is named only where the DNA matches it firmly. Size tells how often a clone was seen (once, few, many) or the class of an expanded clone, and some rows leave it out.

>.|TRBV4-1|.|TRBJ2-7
TGCGCCAGCAGCCGATGGACTGGCTACGAGCAGTACTTC
CASSRWTGYEQYF
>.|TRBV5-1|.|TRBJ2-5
TGCGCCAGCAGCGCCGTACAGTATCCCCGAGAGACCCAGTACTTC
CASSAVQYPRETQYF
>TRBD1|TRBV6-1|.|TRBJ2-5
TGTGCCAGCAACGGGGGACAGGGGGGAGAGACCCAGTACTTC
CASNGGQGGETQYF
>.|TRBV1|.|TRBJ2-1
TGCACCAGCAGCCAAGAAGGGCGCCGGGGTTGGGACAATGAGCAGTTCTTC
CTSSQEGRRGWDNEQFF
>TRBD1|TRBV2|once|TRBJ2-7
TGTGCCAGTCAGCGACAGGGAAGCTCCTACGAGCAGTACTTC
CASQRQGSSYEQYF
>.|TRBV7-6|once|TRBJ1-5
TGTGCCAGCAGCCTAGGGCCCATTAGCAATCAGCCCCAGCATTTT
CASSLGPISNQPQHF
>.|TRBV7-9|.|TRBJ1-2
TGTGCCAGCAGCTTATCTAGGCGCGCTAACTATGGCTACACCTTC
CASSLSRRANYGYTF
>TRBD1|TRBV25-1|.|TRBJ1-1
TGTGCCAGCAAAAGACAGGGGGCGCGGGACACTGAAGCTTTCTTT
CASKRQGARDTEAFF
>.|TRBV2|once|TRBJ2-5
TGTGCCAGCCGTGGGTTTGGGGGACAAGAGACCCGGTACTTC
CASRGFGGQETRYF
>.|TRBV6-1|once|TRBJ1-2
TGTGCCAGCCTCCCGAACAGCAATGACTATGGCTACACCTTC
CASLPNSNDYGYTF
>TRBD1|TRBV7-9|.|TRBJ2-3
TGTGCCAGCGGGGGTACGGGTTTGGGACAGGGGAATTTAGCAGATACGCAGTATTTT
CASGGTGLGQGNLADTQYF
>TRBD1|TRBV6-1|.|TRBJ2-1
TGTGCCAGCAGTGAACGTTTGTCGGGACAGGGGAGGTACAATGAGCAGTTCTTC
CASSERLSGQGRYNEQFF
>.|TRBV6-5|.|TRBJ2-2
TGTGCCAGCAGGATTCCTATGGACACCGGGGAGCTGTTTTTT
CASRIPMDTGELFF
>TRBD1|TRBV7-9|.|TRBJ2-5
TGTGCCAGCAGCTCGCGGGGGACAGGGAGGTACCAAGAGACCCAGTACTTC
CASSSRGTGRYQETQYF
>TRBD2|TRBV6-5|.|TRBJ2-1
TGTGCCAGCAGCCTGAGCGGGGCCTCCTCCAATGAGCAGTTCTTC
CASSLSGASSNEQFF
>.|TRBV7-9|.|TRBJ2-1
TGTGCCAGCGGTCTCCTAATCTCCTACAATGAGCAGTTCTTC
CASGLLISYNEQFF
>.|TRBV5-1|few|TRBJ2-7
TGCGCCAGCAGCGCCGGGAGTTACGAGCAGTACTTC
CASSAGSYEQYF
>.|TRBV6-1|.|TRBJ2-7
TGTGCCAGCAGTGACTCAGGTTTCCTTTCCTACGAGCAGTACTTC
CASSDSGFLSYEQYF
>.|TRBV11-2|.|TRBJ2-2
TGTGCCAGCAGTTTAAGCACTAGCCCCTACACCGGGGAGCTGTTTTTT
CASSLSTSPYTGELFF
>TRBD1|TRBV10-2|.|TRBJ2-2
TGCGCCAGCAGCCGGACAGGGGCGGGCGGGGAGCTGTTTTTT
CASSRTGAGGELFF
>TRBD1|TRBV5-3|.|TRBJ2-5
TGTGCCAGAAGCTTGGGGGCAGGGGGCAGACAAGAGACCCAGTACTTC
CARSLGAGGRQETQYF
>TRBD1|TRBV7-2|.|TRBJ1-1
TGTGCCAGCAGCACCCGACAGGGAAGGATTGAAGCTTTCTTT
CASSTRQGRIEAFF
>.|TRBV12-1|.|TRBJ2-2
TGTGCCAGCAGCTTTATCCGGGACAGGGGGAGGGAGCTGTTTTTT
CASSFIRDRGRELFF
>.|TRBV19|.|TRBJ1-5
TGTGCCAGTAGTATTAGCAGTTATAGCAATCAGCCCCAGCATTTT
CASSISSYSNQPQHF
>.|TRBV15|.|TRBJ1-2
TGTGCCACCAGCCGCGAGGCCTATGGCTACACCTTC
CATSREAYGYTF
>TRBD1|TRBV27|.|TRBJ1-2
TGTGCCAGCAGTTTAAGAGGGACAGAAGCTAACTATGGCTACACCTTC
CASSLRGTEANYGYTF
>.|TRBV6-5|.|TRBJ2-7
TGTGCCAGCAGCGATTCCTGGGGAGGAACCTACGAGCAGTACTTC
CASSDSWGGTYEQYF
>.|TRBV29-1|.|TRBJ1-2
TGCAGCGTTGAAGATCTTGGGGAGGGGGTTAACTATGGCTACACCTTC
CSVEDLGEGVNYGYTF
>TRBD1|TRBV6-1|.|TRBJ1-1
TGTGCCAGCAGTGCTCCGGGACAGGCGGGGTACACTGAAGCTTTCTTT
CASSAPGQAGYTEAFF
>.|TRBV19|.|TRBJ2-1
TGTGCCCAAACGGAGGGGACGAGGGATGAGCAGTTCTTC
CAQTEGTRDEQFF
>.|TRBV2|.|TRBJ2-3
TGTGCCAGCAGTCCGGGGGGCGCTAGCACAGATACGCAGTATTTT
CASSPGGASTDTQYF
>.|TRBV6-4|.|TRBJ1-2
TGTGCCAGCAGTGACCTCCCAGGGGCGAGGATCTATGGCTACACCTTC
CASSDLPGARIYGYTF
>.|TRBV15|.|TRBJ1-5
TGTGCCACCAGCAGTGAGGGTATCGAGCAGCCCCAGCATTTT
CATSSEGIEQPQHF
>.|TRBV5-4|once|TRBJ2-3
TGTGCCAGCAGCTTGGACAGGGCTACGCAGTATTTT
CASSLDRATQYF
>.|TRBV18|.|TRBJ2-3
TGTGCCAGCTCACCGCGACAGGCCACAGATACGCAGTATTTT
CASSPRQATDTQYF
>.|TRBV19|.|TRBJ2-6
TGTGCCAGTAGTAAACAGGGATCCGGGGCCAACGTCCTGACTTTC
CASSKQGSGANVLTF
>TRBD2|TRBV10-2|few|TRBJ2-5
TGCGCCAGCAGTGAGTCGAGGCCCAGGGCTAGCGGGGGGGCCAGAGAGACCCAGTACTTC
CASSESRPRASGGARETQYF
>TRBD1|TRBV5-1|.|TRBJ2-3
TGCGCCAGCAGCTTGGATCGAGGGGACAGGGCAGATACGCAGTATTTT
CASSLDRGDRADTQYF
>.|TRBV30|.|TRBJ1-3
TGTGCCCACGGGGCCGGAGGGAACACCATATATTTT
CAHGAGGNTIYF
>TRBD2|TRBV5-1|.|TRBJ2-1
TGCGCCAGCAGCCAGGGGTCTAGCGGGGGGGGCAATGAGCAGTTCTTC
CASSQGSSGGGNEQFF
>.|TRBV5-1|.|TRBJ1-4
TGCGCCAGCAGCTTACAGGCAACTAATGAAAAACTGTTTTTT
CASSLQATNEKLFF
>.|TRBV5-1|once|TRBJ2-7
TGCGCCAGCAGCTTGGACAGGATCAGCGAGCAGTACTTC
CASSLDRISEQYF
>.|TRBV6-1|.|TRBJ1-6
TGTGCCAGCAGTGACCACAGGGACCTTCGGTCACCCCTCCACTTT
CASSDHRDLRSPLHF
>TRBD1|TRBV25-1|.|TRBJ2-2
TGTGCCAGCAGCGTGGACAGGGTAGGCGGGGAGCTGTTTTTT
CASSVDRVGGELFF
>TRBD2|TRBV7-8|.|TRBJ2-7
TGTGCCAGCAGCTTAGTTCTAGCGGGGGGATACGAGCAGTACTTC
CASSLVLAGGYEQYF
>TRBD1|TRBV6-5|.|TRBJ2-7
TGTGCCAGCAGCCGGGACAGTCCTCCCTACGAGCAGTACTTC
CASSRDSPPYEQYF
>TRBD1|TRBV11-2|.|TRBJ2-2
TGTGCCAGCAGCTTAAAGACAGGGTGGAACACCGGGGAGCTGTTTTTT
CASSLKTGWNTGELFF
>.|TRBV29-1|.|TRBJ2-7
TGCAGCGTTGGGACGGGAGAGCAGTACTTC
CSVGTGEQYF
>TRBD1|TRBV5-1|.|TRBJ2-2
TGCGCCAGCAGCCGTGAGACAGGGTACACCGGGGAGCTGTTTTTT
CASSRETGYTGELFF
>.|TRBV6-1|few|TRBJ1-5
TGTGCCAGCAGTGAAGGGGGGGGGTCTCAGCCCCAGCATTTT
CASSEGGGSQPQHF
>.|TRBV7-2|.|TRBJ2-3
TGTGCCAGCAACTCCATAGGAGGGCCAGATACGCAGTATTTT
CASNSIGGPDTQYF
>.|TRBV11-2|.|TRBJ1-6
TGTGCCAGCAGCTTAGACACCAGATTCAATTCACCCCTCCACTTT
CASSLDTRFNSPLHF